The clone carrying this T cell receptor (beta chain) was observed a single time. This sample stems from a study of blood T cell repertoires in COVID-19. Study-level information: Italy, Spain and the United States were the sources of the convalescent and acute COVID-19 samples.

Only in-frame clones appear in the TCRdb table, and some are missing; sequencing was by immunoSEQ multiplex PCR. The top ten clones hold more than 4% of a sample with roughly 250,000 clones, 70% to 90% of them seen once. The CDR3 has 12 amino acids. Germline V gene data show CDR1 as MGHRA and CDR2 as YSYEKL. V shed 1 base and J shed 6 bases, with 6 bases lying between them. The source of this sequence is a man aged 45-65 years with acute or convalescent COVID-19. The chain joins TRBV4-1 to TRBJ1-1, with TRBD1 as a possible D gene (6 bases). Sample: peripheral blood. The DNA for the CDR3 is TGCGCCAGCAGCCAAGGGACAGCTGAAGCTTTCTTT. It specifies CASSQGTAEAFF.